Sequencing of this TCR beta chain was carried out in a study of shared clonotypes between healthy human individuals. Naive CD4+ cells were CD45RA-selected; the remaining cells were memory. V dropped 8 bases and J dropped 2; count of bases not matched to a gene: 15. Germline V gene lookup returns CDR1 SGHTA and CDR2 FQGNSA. The length of the CDR3 is 17 residues. The repertoire was sequenced with immunoSEQ multiplex PCR; TCRdb's copy has only in-frame clones and lacks some. The table records some 2,500,000 clones, roughly 93% of them present only once. This rearrangement joins TRBV7-2 to TRBJ2-5; 9 nucleotides line up with TRBD1. The sequenced sample consisted of naive CD4+ T cells from PBMCs. Documented subset: CD45RA+ positively selected. The clonotype was recovered from a man aged 18 to 35 in good health. Some clones in this sample may be carry-over from other donors' samples. Written as DNA, the CDR3 is TGTGCCAGCGCCAAGAGTTTGTCCGGGACAGGGCAAGAGACCCAGTACTTC. Translating gives CASAKSLSGTGQETQYF. The variable domain in full, completed from reference TRBV7-2 and TRBJ2-5, reads GAGVSQSPSNKVTEKGKDVELRCDPISGHTALYWYRQSLGQGLEFLIYFQGNSAPDKSGLPSDRFSAERTGGSVSTLTIQRTQQEDSAVYLCASAKSLSGTGQETQYFGPGTRLLVL.